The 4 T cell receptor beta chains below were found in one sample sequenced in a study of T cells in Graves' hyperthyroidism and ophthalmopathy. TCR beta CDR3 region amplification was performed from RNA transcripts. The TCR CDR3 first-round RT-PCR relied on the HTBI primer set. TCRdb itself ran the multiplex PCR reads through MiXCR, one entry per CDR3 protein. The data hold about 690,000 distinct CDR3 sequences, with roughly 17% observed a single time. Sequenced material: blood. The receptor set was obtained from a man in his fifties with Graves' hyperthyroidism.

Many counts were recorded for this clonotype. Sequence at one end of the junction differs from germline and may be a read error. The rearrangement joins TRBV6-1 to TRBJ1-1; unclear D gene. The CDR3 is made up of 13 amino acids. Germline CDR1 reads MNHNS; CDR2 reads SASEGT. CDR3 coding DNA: TGTGCCAGCAGTAGGAGGGAGAACATTGAAGCTTTCTTT. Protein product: CASSRRENIEAFF.

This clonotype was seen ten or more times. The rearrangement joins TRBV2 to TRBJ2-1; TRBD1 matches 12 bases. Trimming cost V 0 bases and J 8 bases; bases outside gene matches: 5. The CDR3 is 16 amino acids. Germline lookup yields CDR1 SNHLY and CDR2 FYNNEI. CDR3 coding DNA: TGTGCCAGCAGTGAAGCGGGACAGGGGGCTTATTATGAGCAGTTCTTC. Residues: CASSEAGQGAYYEQFF.

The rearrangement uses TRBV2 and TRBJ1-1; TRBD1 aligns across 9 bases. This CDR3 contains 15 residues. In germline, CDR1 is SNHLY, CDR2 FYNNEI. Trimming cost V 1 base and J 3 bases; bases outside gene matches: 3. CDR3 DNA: TGTGCCAGCAGTGAAGAGGACAGGGGCTACACTGAAGCTTTCTTT. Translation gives CASSEEDRGYTEAFF.

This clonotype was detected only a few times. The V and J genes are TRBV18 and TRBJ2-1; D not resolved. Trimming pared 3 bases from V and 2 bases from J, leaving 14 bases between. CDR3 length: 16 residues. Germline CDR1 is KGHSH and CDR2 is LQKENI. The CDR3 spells CASSPRGSRTYNEQFF. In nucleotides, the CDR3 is TGTGCCAGCTCACCCCGAGGCTCTCGAACCTACAATGAGCAGTTCTTC.